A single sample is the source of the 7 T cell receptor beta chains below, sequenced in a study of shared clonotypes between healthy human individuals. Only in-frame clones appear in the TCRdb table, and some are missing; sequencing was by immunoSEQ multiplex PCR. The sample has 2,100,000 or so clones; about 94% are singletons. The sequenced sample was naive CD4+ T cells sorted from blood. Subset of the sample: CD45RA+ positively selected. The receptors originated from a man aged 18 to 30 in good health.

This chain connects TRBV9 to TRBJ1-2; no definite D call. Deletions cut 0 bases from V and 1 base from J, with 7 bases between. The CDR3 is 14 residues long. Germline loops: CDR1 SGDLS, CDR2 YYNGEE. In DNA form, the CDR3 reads TGTGCCAGCAGCGTAGAACTCGGTAACTATGGCTACACCTTC. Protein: CASSVELGNYGYTF.

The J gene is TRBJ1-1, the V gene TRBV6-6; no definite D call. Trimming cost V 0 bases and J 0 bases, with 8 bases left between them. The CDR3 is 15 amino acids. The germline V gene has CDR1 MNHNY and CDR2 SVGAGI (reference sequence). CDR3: CASSYSGRMNTEAFF. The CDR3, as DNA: TGTGCCAGCAGTTACTCCGGCAGAATGAACACTGAAGCTTTCTTT.

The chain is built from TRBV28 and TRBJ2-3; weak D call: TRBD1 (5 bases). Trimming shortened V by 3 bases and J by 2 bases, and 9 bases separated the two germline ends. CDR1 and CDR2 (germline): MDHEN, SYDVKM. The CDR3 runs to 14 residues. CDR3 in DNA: TGTGCCAGCAGTTTCAGGGTACACACAGATACGCAGTATTTT. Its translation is CASSFRVHTDTQYF.

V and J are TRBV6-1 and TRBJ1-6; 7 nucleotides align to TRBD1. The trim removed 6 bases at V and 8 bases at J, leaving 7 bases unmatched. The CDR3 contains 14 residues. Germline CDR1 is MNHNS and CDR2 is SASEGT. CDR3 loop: CASRQDRDHSPLHF. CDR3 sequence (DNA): TGTGCCAGCAGGCAAGACAGGGATCATTCACCCCTCCACTTT.

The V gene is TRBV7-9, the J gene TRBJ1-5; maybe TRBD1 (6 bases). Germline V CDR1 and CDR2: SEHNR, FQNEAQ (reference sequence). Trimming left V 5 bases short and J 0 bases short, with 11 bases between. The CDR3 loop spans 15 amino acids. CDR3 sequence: CASSRGTHSNQPQHF. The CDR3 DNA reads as TGTGCCAGCAGCCGCGGGACACATAGCAATCAGCCCCAGCATTTT.

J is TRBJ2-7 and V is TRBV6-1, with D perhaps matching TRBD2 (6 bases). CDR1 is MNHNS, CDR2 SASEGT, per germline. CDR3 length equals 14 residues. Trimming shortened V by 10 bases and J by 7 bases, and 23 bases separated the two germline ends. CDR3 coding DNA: TGTGCCACCCTAGTCGGTACGGGAGTACGGGAGCAGTACTTC. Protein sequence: CATLVGTGVREQYF.

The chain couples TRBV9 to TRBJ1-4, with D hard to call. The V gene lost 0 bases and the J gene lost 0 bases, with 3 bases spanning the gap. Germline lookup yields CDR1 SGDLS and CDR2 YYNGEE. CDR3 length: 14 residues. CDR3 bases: TGTGCCAGCAGCGTAGAAACAACTAATGAAAAACTGTTTTTT. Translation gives CASSVETTNEKLFF.